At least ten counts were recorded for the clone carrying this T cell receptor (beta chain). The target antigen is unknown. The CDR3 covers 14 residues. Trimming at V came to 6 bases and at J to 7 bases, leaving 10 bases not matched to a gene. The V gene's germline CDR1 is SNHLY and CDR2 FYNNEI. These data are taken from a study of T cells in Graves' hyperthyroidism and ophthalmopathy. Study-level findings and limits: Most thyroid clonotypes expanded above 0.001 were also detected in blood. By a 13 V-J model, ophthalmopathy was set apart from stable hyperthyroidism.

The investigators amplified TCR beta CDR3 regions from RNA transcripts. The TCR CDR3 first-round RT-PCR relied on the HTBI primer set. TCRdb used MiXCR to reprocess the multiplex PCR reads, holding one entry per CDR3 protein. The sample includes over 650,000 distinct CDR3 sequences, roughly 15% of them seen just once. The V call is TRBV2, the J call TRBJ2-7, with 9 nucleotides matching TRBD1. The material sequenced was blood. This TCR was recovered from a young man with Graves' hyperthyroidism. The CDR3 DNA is TGTGCCAGCAGGGCATGGGACAGGGATGGGGAGCAGTACTTC. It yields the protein CASRAWDRDGEQYF.